Described below is a single T cell receptor (beta chain) sequence and its context. The antigen it recognizes is unknown. No much larger clone is present one base from it, and per-base qualities are unavailable. The CDR3 holds 11 amino acids from the cysteine to the phenylalanine. Solely the CDR3 DNA is kept, with 33 bases framed from the first base. The germline V gene yields MNHEY for CDR1 and SVGAGI for CDR2. Between the V and J ends, shortened by 4 bases and 5 bases respectively, the junction contains 4 bases. Set within a cohort of healthcare workers in London, UK, this nested case-control study involved weekly PCR testing of nasopharyngeal swabs along with blood sampling. Between 23 and 31 March 2020, the week of the UK lockdown, healthcare workers were enrolled and then followed up weekly for as long as 16 weeks. The data are from a study of early T cells in non-severe SARS-CoV-2 infection (dated by TCRdb to about 2021). Regarding the complete study: TCR sequencing used bulk RNA from unsorted whole blood, so alpha and beta chains could not be paired. Study-wide conclusions, independent of this receptor: VDJdb matching was skewed toward anti-spike CD8 responses and likely underestimated virus-specific expansions, missing private and CD4 specificities.

Library preparation used 5' RACE. TCRdb shows the sequencer as NextSeq 500. Unique molecular identifiers were attached to individual cDNA molecules in the TCR library protocol so that sequencing error and PCR bias could be corrected. Both TCR alpha and beta chains were sequenced, and tight co-correlation was observed between alpha and beta sequence abundances in each sample. Concerning the study's data processing: Decombinator V4 was used to annotate the V gene, J gene and CDR3 of the TCR sequences. TCRs were defined as expanded if a significant change between any two time points was detected under a Poisson model with p below 0.0001. TCR abundances were normalised to the total number of TCRs sequenced in each sample and reported as counts per million. TRAV1-2 paired with TRAJ12, TRAJ20 or TRAJ33 defined MAIT TCRs, while TRAV10 paired with TRAJ18 defined iNKT TCRs. A search of VDJdb, accessed on 1 November 2021, was run for TCRs annotated to CMV, EBV and SARS-CoV-2, with TCRs annotated for multiple antigens excluded. The public sequencing data were trimmed at Q25 with fastp and processed into clonotypes with MiXCR by TCRdb, which kept only in-frame beta chains. Every distinct CDR3 protein forms one entry, paired with its most common genes and DNA. What appears here as the V and J calls and clone size reflects TCRdb's work, not the paper's. Present in this sample are roughly 120,000 distinct CDR3 sequences, 14% to 15% of which were seen just once. The leading ten clones occupy less than 25% of the sample.

This sequence originates from an adult who was a healthcare worker with PCR-confirmed SARS-CoV-2 infection or an uninfected control (not recorded which). Sequenced sample: whole blood. The rearranged segments are TRBV6-5 and TRBJ2-3; no D gene can be assigned with confidence. The CDR3 has the sequence CASSSLDTQYF. In nucleotide form, the sequence is TGTGCCAGCAGTTCCTTAGATACGCAGTATTTT.